A selection of T cell receptor beta chains follows, all from one sample in a study of OX40 agonist ivuxolimab in advanced cancers. Clones were sequenced by immunoSEQ multiplex PCR, and TCRdb holds only the in-frame ones, with some missing. The table has tens of thousands of clones, about 88% seen once. The material sequenced was CD4+ or CD8+ T cells sorted from blood, taken in a trial of the OX40 agonist ivuxolimab. These receptors originate from an adult with an advanced solid tumor such as melanoma, head and neck, liver or kidney cancer. CDR3s include the opening cysteine and the closing phenylalanine or tryptophan. The D gene is left open where the match is weak.

>TRBV6-1|TRBD1
CASRDRVAAYNEQFF
>TRBV30|.
CAWSVPSRMGAYEQYF
>TRBV11-2|.
CASSLDRQTMIYEQYF
>TRBV4-1|TRBD2
CASSQDESGGGYNEQFF
>TRBV28|.
CASSRHGGEGYEKLFF
>TRBV2|.
CASSVGESGNTIYF
>TRBV9|TRBD2
CASTTRGGSGTDTQYF
>TRBV19|.
CASSIDERGPDTQYF
>TRBV4-1|.
CASSQGDQSYEQYF
>TRBV7-8|.
CASSVRGGYNEQFF
>TRBV27|TRBD2
CASSLGTSGGYNEQFF
>TRBV5-1|.
CASSPLGGRGSTDTQYF
>TRBV29-1|.
CSVLASGLFF
>TRBV18|.
CASSTVVADYTF
>TRBV28|.
CASSFRGGGTEAFF
>TRBV5-6|.
CASSLAPGERYGYTF
>TRBV29-1|TRBD1
CSVAGTGKIF
>TRBV11-2|TRBD1
CASSLVQGAGTGELFF
>TRBV11-2|.
CASSLVLRQEAPEAFF
>TRBV7-3|.
CASSAGVTSTDTQYF
>TRBV2|TRBD2
CASRLSPGLAGEETQYF
>TRBV7-9|TRBD2
CASSPGTSVYNEQFF
>TRBV11-2|TRBD1
CASSSQGAAKNIQYF
>TRBV7-9|.
CASSPLATEAFF
>TRBV6-1|.
CASSEGRTGELFF
>TRBV27|TRBD2
CASSLQGLAGIYEQYF
>TRBV11-2|.
CASSLGGQGTNF
>TRBV6-1|.
CASSRGREQYF